These T cell receptor beta chains were read from a single sample in a study of blood T cell repertoires in COVID-19. The table came from immunoSEQ multiplex PCR; TCRdb's copy has only in-frame clones and leaves some out. The repertoire has over 40,000 clones, about 86% of them found once; the top ten carry about 2.8%. Specimen: peripheral blood. These receptors came from a woman aged 60 to 75 with acute or convalescent COVID-19. Both conserved end residues are part of each CDR3. A D gene is named only where the DNA matches it firmly. The size entry is marked missing in some rows and otherwise reads once, few, many or a size class.

clone_size	cdr3_length	j_call	v_call	d_call	cdr3_aa	cdr3_nt
NA	15	TRBJ1-4	TRBV12-5	NA	CASGVGDSTNEKLFF	TGTGCTAGTGGGGTAGGGGATTCAACTAATGAAAAACTGTTTTTT
NA	14	TRBJ1-5	TRBV27	TRBD1	CASSKTGVGQPQHF	TGTGCCAGCAGTAAGACAGGGGTCGGTCAGCCCCAGCATTTT
NA	15	TRBJ2-1	TRBV6-1	TRBD2	CASSESAGGPNEQFF	TGTGCCAGCAGTGAAAGTGCGGGAGGGCCGAATGAGCAGTTCTTC
NA	17	TRBJ2-3	TRBV24-1	TRBD2	CATSDPGLAGSTDTQYF	TGTGCCACCAGTGACCCTGGACTAGCGGGCTCCACAGATACGCAGTATTTT
few	11	TRBJ2-7	TRBV27	NA	CASSRGYEQYF	TGTGCCAGCAGCCGGGGGTACGAGCAGTACTTC
NA	16	TRBJ2-2	TRBV4-2	NA	CASSQDRHSFTGELFF	TGTGCCAGCAGCCAAGATAGACACAGCTTCACCGGGGAGCTGTTTTTT
NA	17	TRBJ2-3	TRBV4-2	TRBD2	CASSQVELAGGPDTQYF	TGTGCCAGCAGCCAAGTCGAACTAGCGGGGGGGCCAGATACGCAGTATTTT
NA	11	TRBJ2-3	TRBV10-3	NA	CAISVLDTQYF	TGTGCCATCAGTGTCCTGGATACGCAGTATTTT
once	13	TRBJ2-2	TRBV29-1	TRBD1	CSVRTGPTGELFF	TGCAGCGTTCGGACAGGGCCCACCGGGGAGCTGTTTTTT
NA	10	TRBJ1-2	TRBV20-1	NA	CSATPEGYTF	TGCAGTGCTACACCAGAAGGCTACACCTTC
few	13	TRBJ2-7	TRBV2	TRBD1	CASGGQGSYEQYF	TGTGCCAGCGGGGGACAGGGCTCCTACGAGCAGTACTTC
NA	13	TRBJ1-2	TRBV30	NA	CAWSVQGSGGYTF	TGTGCCTGGAGTGTACAAGGATCGGGGGGCTACACCTTC
NA	11	TRBJ2-7	TRBV28	NA	CASSFRFEQYF	TGTGCCAGCAGTTTCAGGTTCGAGCAGTACTTC
NA	17	TRBJ1-2	TRBV21-1	NA	CASSKRINRVCYYGYTF	TGTGCCAGCAGCAAAAGGATTAACAGGGTGTGTTACTATGGCTACACCTTC
NA	15	TRBJ1-1	TRBV5-1	NA	CASSYYDGSGTEAFF	TGCGCCAGCAGCTACTACGACGGCTCGGGGACTGAAGCTTTCTTT
few	12	TRBJ1-2	TRBV15	NA	CATSVDSYGYTF	TGTGCCACCAGCGTCGACAGCTATGGCTACACCTTC
few	16	TRBJ2-5	TRBV5-1	TRBD2	CASSLGLAGVQETQYF	TGCGCCAGCAGCTTGGGACTAGCGGGGGTCCAAGAGACCCAGTACTTC
NA	14	TRBJ1-2	TRBV6-5	NA	CASTPGGSWWGYTF	TGTGCCAGCACCCCCGGCGGAAGCTGGTGGGGCTACACCTTC
NA	15	TRBJ1-1	TRBV7-2	TRBD1	CASSLGPQGRTEAFF	TGTGCCAGCAGCTTAGGCCCACAGGGGCGGACTGAAGCTTTCTTT
NA	14	TRBJ2-2	TRBV7-3	NA	CASSLGQNTGELFF	TGTGCCAGCAGCTTGGGACAGAACACCGGGGAGCTGTTTTTT
NA	14	TRBJ1-6	TRBV28	NA	CASSPGFKDSPLHF	TGTGCCAGCAGTCCAGGGTTCAAAGATTCACCCCTCCACTTT
NA	14	TRBJ1-1	TRBV6-1	NA	CASSERGGNTEAFF	TGTGCCAGCAGTGAACGGGGGGGGAACACTGAAGCTTTCTTT
NA	14	TRBJ1-2	TRBV18	NA	CASSPNLGEDGYTF	TGTGCCAGCTCACCTAATTTAGGGGAGGATGGCTACACCTTC
NA	15	TRBJ2-1	TRBV11-3	NA	CASSLMGGSYNEQFF	TGTGCCAGCAGCTTAATGGGGGGTTCCTACAATGAGCAGTTCTTC
few	14	TRBJ2-5	TRBV9	TRBD1	CASSARDRRETQYF	TGTGCCAGCAGCGCACGGGACAGGAGGGAGACCCAGTACTTC
NA	15	TRBJ1-3	TRBV14	NA	CASSQVQSSGNTIYF	TGTGCCAGCAGCCAAGTACAGTCCTCTGGAAACACCATATATTTT
NA	16	TRBJ2-2	TRBV27	NA	CASSRQQFTNTGELFF	TGTGCCAGCAGCAGACAACAGTTCACGAACACCGGGGAGCTGTTTTTT
once	16	TRBJ1-1	TRBV18	NA	CASSRLQGRADTEAFF	TGTGCCAGCTCAAGGCTACAGGGCCGGGCTGACACTGAAGCTTTCTTT
NA	13	TRBJ1-1	TRBV5-4	NA	CASSTQEATEAFF	TGTGCCAGCAGCACCCAGGAGGCCACTGAAGCTTTCTTT
NA	15	TRBJ1-2	TRBV7-3	TRBD1	CASSAGQGLGYGYTF	TGTGCCAGCAGCGCCGGACAGGGATTGGGCTATGGCTACACCTTC
NA	15	TRBJ2-6	TRBV2	NA	CASRQGRPGANVLTF	TGTGCCAGCAGGCAGGGTCGCCCGGGGGCCAACGTCCTGACTTTC
NA	14	TRBJ2-7	TRBV29-1	TRBD1	CSVSGTGHYNEQYF	TGCAGCGTTAGTGGGACAGGCCATTATAACGAGCAGTACTTC
once	16	TRBJ2-1	TRBV6-1	TRBD2	CASSGLGTSGLNEQFF	TGTGCCAGCAGTGGGCTCGGCACTAGCGGCCTCAATGAGCAGTTCTTC
NA	14	TRBJ1-2	TRBV6-5	NA	CASSLMAGQDGYTF	TGTGCCAGCAGTCTTATGGCAGGGCAAGATGGCTACACCTTC
NA	15	TRBJ2-1	TRBV10-1	TRBD2	CASSAGGSSHNEQFF	TGCGCCAGCAGTGCAGGCGGGAGCTCCCACAATGAGCAGTTCTTC
NA	14	TRBJ1-6	TRBV19	NA	CASSGQPNNSPLHF	TGTGCCAGTAGTGGACAGCCTAATAATTCACCCCTCCACTTT
NA	13	TRBJ1-4	TRBV7-9	NA	CAIHSRVGEKLFF	TGTGCCATTCACAGCCGTGTCGGTGAAAAACTGTTTTTT
few	15	TRBJ2-7	TRBV7-6	TRBD2	CASSSQAGTTYEQYF	TGTGCCAGCAGCTCCCAGGCCGGGACTACCTACGAGCAGTACTTC
NA	14	TRBJ2-2	TRBV29-1	NA	CSVKQGTNTGELFF	TGCAGCGTTAAACAGGGTACGAACACCGGGGAGCTGTTTTTT
few	12	TRBJ2-7	TRBV2	NA	CASSPSRYEQYF	TGTGCCAGCAGCCCTAGCAGGTACGAGCAGTACTTC
few	16	TRBJ2-7	TRBV10-3	TRBD1	CAISDQGQADSYEQYF	TGTGCCATCAGTGACCAGGGACAGGCGGACTCCTACGAGCAGTACTTC
NA	16	TRBJ2-1	TRBV24-1	TRBD1	CATSASDRPIYNEQFF	TGTGCCACCAGTGCCTCGGACAGGCCCATCTACAATGAGCAGTTCTTC